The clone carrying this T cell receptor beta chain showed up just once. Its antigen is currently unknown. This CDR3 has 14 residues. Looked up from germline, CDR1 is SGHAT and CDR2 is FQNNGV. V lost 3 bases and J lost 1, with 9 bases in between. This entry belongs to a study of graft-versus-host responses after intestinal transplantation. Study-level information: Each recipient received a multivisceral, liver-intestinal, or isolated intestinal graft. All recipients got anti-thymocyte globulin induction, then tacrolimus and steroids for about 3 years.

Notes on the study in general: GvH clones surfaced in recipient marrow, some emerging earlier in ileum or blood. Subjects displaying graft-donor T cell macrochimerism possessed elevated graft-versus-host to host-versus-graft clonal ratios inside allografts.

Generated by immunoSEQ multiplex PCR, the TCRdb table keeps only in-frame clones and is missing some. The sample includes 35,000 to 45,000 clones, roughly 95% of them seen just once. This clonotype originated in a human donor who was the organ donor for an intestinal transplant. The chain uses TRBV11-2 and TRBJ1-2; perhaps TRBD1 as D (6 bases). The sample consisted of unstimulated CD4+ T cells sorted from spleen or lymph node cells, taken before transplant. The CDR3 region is CASSFLDSNYGYTF. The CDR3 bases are TGTGCCAGCAGCTTTTTGGACAGTAACTATGGCTACACCTTC.